These 11 T cell receptor beta chains were sequenced from one sample in a study of regulatory and conventional T cells in RAG deficiency. The sorted regulatory T cells were CD4+, CD25-high and CD127-low, with genomic DNA sequenced. Assay used: immunoSEQ multiplex PCR; TCRdb lists only in-frame clones, some missing. This table holds 9,000 to 9,500 clones, 80% to 90% found once. The data also belong to a second study, concerning regulatory T cells. According to that study: Amplification used 52 TRBV primers and 13 TRBJ primers.

Material for sequencing was Tregs sorted from blood. All receptors come from a human donor in good health.

The chain is built from TRBV15 and TRBJ2-3; D call uncertain. Looked up from germline, CDR1 is LNHNV and CDR2 is YYDKDF (reference sequence). V shed 8 bases and J shed 2 bases, with 5 bases lying between them. This CDR3 comprises 11 residues. In nucleotides, the CDR3 is TGTGCCACCCCCCTCACAGATACGCAGTATTTT. This encodes CATPLTDTQYF.

This rearrangement joins TRBV5-1 to TRBJ2-7; 7 bases align to TRBD1. The length of the CDR3 is 12 residues. Losses at the gene ends were 3 bases for V and 3 bases for J; bases not matched to a gene: 0. The germline V gene has CDR1 SGHRS and CDR2 YFSETQ. The CDR3, as DNA: TGCGCCAGCAGCTGGGACAGCTACGAGCAGTACTTC. Its protein product is CASSWDSYEQYF.

V and J are TRBV19 and TRBJ2-1; the match to TRBD1 covers 7 bases. V shed 4 bases, J shed 0 bases, and the junction held 6 bases outside the gene matches. CDR1 and CDR2 from the germline V gene are LNHDA and SQIVND (reference sequence). The CDR3 is 16 amino acids. The CDR3 protein is CASSRNRGSSYNEQFF. In nucleotides, the CDR3 is TGTGCCAGTAGTAGAAACAGGGGAAGCTCCTACAATGAGCAGTTCTTC.

This sequence joins TRBV25-1 and TRBJ2-2; D is ambiguous. From germline, CDR1 is MGHDK and CDR2 SYGVNS. V was pared by 4 bases and J by 6 bases, with 18 bases between. The CDR3 is 16 amino acids. The CDR3: CASSVGFSSFAGELFF. CDR3 DNA: TGTGCCAGCAGTGTAGGATTTTCGTCCTTCGCCGGGGAGCTGTTTTTT.

This rearrangement joins TRBV7-2 to TRBJ2-3; 11 bases map to TRBD2. V trimming: 2 bases; J trimming: 6 bases; junction bases outside the gene matches: 7. The V gene's germline CDR1 is SGHTA and CDR2 FQGNSA. The CDR3 is made up of 16 amino acids. The CDR3 here is CASSLSSGGAKDTQYF. CDR3 sequence (DNA): TGTGCCAGCAGCTTAAGTAGCGGGGGGGCTAAGGATACGCAGTATTTT.

The J gene is TRBJ2-2, the V gene TRBV5-4; TRBD2 matches at 8 bases. Per the germline V gene, CDR1 is SGHNT and CDR2 is YYREEE (reference sequence). V shed 0 bases and J 6 bases; nucleotides not matched to a gene: 7. There are 16 residues in the CDR3. The CDR3: CASSLVGPSGPGELFF. The CDR3 DNA reads TGTGCCAGCAGCTTGGTTGGGCCTAGCGGGCCCGGGGAGCTGTTTTTT.

V usage is TRBV30 and J usage is TRBJ1-1, with D hard to call. V was shortened by 3 bases and J by 0 bases, with 2 bases between the two germline ends. CDR3 length: 11 residues. CDR1 and CDR2 (germline): GTSNPN, SVGIG (reference sequence). CDR3 loop: CAWSLNTEAFF. CDR3 bases: TGTGCCTGGAGCTTGAACACTGAAGCTTTCTTT.

This chain connects TRBV6-1 to TRBJ2-5, with D possibly being TRBD1 or TRBD2 (6 bases each). This CDR3 is built from 12 residues. Between the trimmed V and J ends, which lost 9 bases and 4 bases, there was a span of 12 bases. The germline CDR1 and CDR2 sequences are MNHNS and SASEGT. The CDR3 coding sequence is TGTGCCAGTAGAAGGGGGGCAGAGACCCAGTACTTC. This codes for CASRRGAETQYF.

This clone has a handful of counts. The chain combines TRBV6-5 with TRBJ1-2; TRBD1 aligns across 8 bases. In germline, CDR1 is MNHEY, CDR2 SVGAGI. The CDR3 runs 13 residues. The junction had 12 bases not matched to a gene; V was cut back by 6 bases and J by 12 bases. CDR3 region: CASRSRAQTGDTF. DNA of the CDR3: TGTGCCAGCAGGTCCAGGGCGCAGACAGGGGACACCTTC.

This clone has only one observation. This sequence joins TRBV10-3 and TRBJ2-7; the D gene is possibly TRBD2 (6 bases). The ends were cut back, 6 bases at V and 2 bases at J, with 17 bases in the middle. The CDR3 has 15 residues. CDR1 is ENHRY, CDR2 SYGVKD, per germline. Here the CDR3 reads CAIREEGSATYEQYF. The CDR3 DNA is TGTGCCATCAGGGAGGAGGGCAGCGCAACCTACGAGCAGTACTTC.

The chain employs TRBV28 and TRBJ1-5; D unclear. CDR3 length: 16 amino acids. V lost 6 bases to trimming and J lost 1 base, with 16 bases between them. Germline V gives CDR1 MDHEN, CDR2 SYDVKM. As DNA, the CDR3 is TGTGCCAGCAGCCGTTCTTTAGTAGGAAGCAATCAGCCCCAGCATTTT. Its protein is CASSRSLVGSNQPQHF.